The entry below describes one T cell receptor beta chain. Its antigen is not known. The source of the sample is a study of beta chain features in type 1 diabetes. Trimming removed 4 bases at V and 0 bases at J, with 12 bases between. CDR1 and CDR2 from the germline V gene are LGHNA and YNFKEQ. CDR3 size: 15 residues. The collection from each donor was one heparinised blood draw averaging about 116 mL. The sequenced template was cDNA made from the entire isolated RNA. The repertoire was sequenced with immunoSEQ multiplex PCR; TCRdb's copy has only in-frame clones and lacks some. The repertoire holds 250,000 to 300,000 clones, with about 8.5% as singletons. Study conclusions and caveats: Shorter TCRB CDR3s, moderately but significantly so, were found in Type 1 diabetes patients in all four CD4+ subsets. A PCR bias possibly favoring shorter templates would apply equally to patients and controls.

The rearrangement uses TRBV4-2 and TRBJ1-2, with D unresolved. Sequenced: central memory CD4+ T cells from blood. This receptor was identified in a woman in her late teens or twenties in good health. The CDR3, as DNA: TGTGCCAGCAGCCGTGACATAGGTACTAACTATGGCTACACCTTC. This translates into CASSRDIGTNYGYTF.